The present TCR beta chain was sequenced within a study of blood T cell repertoires in COVID-19. On the study more broadly: Acute and convalescent COVID-19 specimens originated in the United States, Italy and Spain. T cells, B-cell-depleted T cells, or PBMCs supplied cDNA or gDNA.

Original methodology: Cell counts per sample came from amplifying reference gene primers. TCRdb's table, derived via immunoSEQ multiplex PCR, lists solely in-frame clones and lacks some. V and J calls and clone size come straight from that table; D and trimming were deduced from the DNA. Found here are 150,000 to 200,000 clones, around 92% of them singletons; the top ten hold 4.5% to 5%. Those enrolled in Seattle joined during active infection and were followed longitudinally afterward. This clone has just one count. The sequenced sample consisted of peripheral blood. The receptor comes from a man aged 30 to 45 with COVID-19, enrolled during active disease.

The CDR3 sequence is CATSDESGLHTGELFF. CDR3 bases: TGTGCCACCAGTGATGAGTCCGGGTTACACACCGGGGAGCTGTTTTTT. V usage is TRBV24-1 and J usage is TRBJ2-2; D gene uncertain. CDR1 and CDR2 (germline): KGHDR, SFDVKD. The CDR3 contains 16 residues. The V end was cut by 3 bases, the J end by 3 bases, with 13 bases between.